One and the same sample provided the 22 T cell receptor beta chains below, sequenced in a study of T cells in Graves' hyperthyroidism and ophthalmopathy. From RNA transcripts, TCR beta CDR3 regions were amplified. TCR CDR3 underwent first-round RT-PCR with the HTBI primer set. TCRdb re-called the multiplex PCR reads with MiXCR, one entry per CDR3 protein. This table holds 450,000 to 700,000 distinct CDR3 sequences, around 42% found once. Sequencing input: peripheral blood or thyroid tissue (not recorded which). The receptors here all came from a woman aged 18 to 35 with Graves' hyperthyroidism.

This clonotype was seen at least ten times. The J gene is TRBJ1-1, the V gene TRBV2; D uncertain. CDR3 length equals 12 residues. Germline V gives CDR1 SNHLY, CDR2 FYNNEI. V was cut by 4 bases and J by 6 bases, with 9 bases left in between. The CDR3 bases are TGTGCCAGCAGTGTATATTCCGCTGAAGCTTTCTTT. Translated: CASSVYSAEAFF.

The gene calls are TRBV24-1 and TRBJ2-5, with D tentatively TRBD1 (6 bases). This CDR3 has 15 amino acids. Germline V gives CDR1 KGHDR, CDR2 SFDVKD. V gave up 7 bases and J gave up 5 bases, with 19 bases separating them. The CDR3 loop is CATSRRTERWETQYF. CDR3 bases: TGTGCCACCAGCAGACGGACAGAGAGGTGGGAGACCCAGTACTTC.

This clonotype occurred many times. The V call is TRBV4-1, the J call TRBJ2-2; D is unresolved. In germline, CDR1 is MGHRA, CDR2 YSYEKL. This CDR3 is 14 amino acids long. The V and J ends lost 3 bases and 5 bases respectively, with 10 bases between them. CDR3 in amino acids: CASSHPTVTGELFF. CDR3 sequence (DNA): TGCGCCAGCAGCCACCCTACTGTTACCGGGGAGCTGTTTTTT.

There are many counts of this clonotype. The genes are TRBV20-1 and TRBJ2-7, with TRBD2 matching over 9 bases. CDR3 length: 15 amino acids. Trimming removed 5 bases from V and 5 bases from J; junction bases left unmatched: 13. Germline values: CDR1 DFQATT, CDR2 SNEGSKA (reference sequence). CDR3 amino acids: CSAPIAVAGEDEQYF. The CDR3 DNA follows: TGCAGTGCTCCTATAGCGGTAGCGGGAGAGGACGAGCAGTACTTC.

This clonotype appeared many times. The rearrangement uses TRBV7-9 and TRBJ1-1; the D is unclear. V shed 5 bases and J shed 4 bases, with 8 bases lying between them. The CDR3 consists of 12 residues. The germline CDR1 and CDR2 sequences are SEHNR and FQNEAQ (reference sequence). CDR3 coding DNA: TGTGCCAGCAGCCATCTTGGCACTGAAGCTTTCTTT. Translation gives CASSHLGTEAFF. The whole variable domain, remainder taken from reference TRBV7-9 and TRBJ1-1, is DTGVSQNPRHKITKRGQNVTFRCDPISEHNRLYWYRQTLGQGPEFLTYFQNEAQLEKSRLLSDRFSAERPKGSFSTLEIQRTEQGDSAMYLCASSHLGTEAFFGQGTRLTVV.

This clonotype was detected only a few times. This chain links TRBV5-1 with TRBJ2-5, with D hard to call. The CDR3 spans 15 residues. The germline V and J ends were trimmed by 0 bases and 2 bases, with 11 bases remaining between them. Per the germline V gene, CDR1 is SGHRS and CDR2 is YFSETQ. CDR3 residues: CASSLGSLIQETQYF. The CDR3 region has the DNA TGCGCCAGCAGCTTGGGCAGCTTAATTCAAGAGACCCAGTACTTC.

This clonotype turned up a few times. It may be a read error: a sequence one base away is much more abundant. V usage is TRBV7-8 and J usage is TRBJ2-6; D may be TRBD1 (5 bases). CDR1 SGHVS and CDR2 FQNEAQ come from the germline V gene. This CDR3 has 14 residues. CDR3 DNA sequence: TGTGCCAGCAGCTTGGGTAATGGGGCCAACGCCCTGACTTTC. It is translated as CASSLGNGANALTF.

This clonotype has a count of ten or more. The rearrangement joins TRBV7-9 to TRBJ1-4; D is perhaps TRBD1 (5 bases). The CDR3 is 13 residues long. Germline-derived CDR1 and CDR2 are SEHNR and FQNEAQ (reference sequence). Trimming left V 1 base short and J 10 bases short, with 10 bases between. The CDR3 region has the DNA TGTGCCAGCAGCTTAGGACGGGACGCAAAACTGTTTTTT. Its translation: CASSLGRDAKLFF.

This clonotype was counted at least ten times. The V call is TRBV9, the J call TRBJ2-1, with TRBD2 as a possible D gene (5 bases). Between the trimmed V and J ends, which lost 4 bases and 5 bases, there was a span of 19 bases. CDR1 is SGDLS and CDR2 is YYNGEE in the germline V gene. This CDR3 is built from 16 residues. CDR3 sequence reads: CASSTREARINNEQFF. For the CDR3, the DNA is TGTGCCAGCAGCACCCGGGAAGCGAGGATAAACAATGAGCAGTTCTTC.

The chain uses TRBV7-2 and TRBJ1-3, with D unresolved. The CDR3 is 16 residues long. In germline, CDR1 is SGHTA, CDR2 FQGNSA. Between the trimmed V and J ends, which lost 1 base and 0 bases, there was a span of 10 bases. The CDR3 DNA reads TGTACCAGCAGCTTAGAAATGGGGTTCTCTGGAAACACCATATATTTT. Its translation: CTSSLEMGFSGNTIYF.

The CDR3 bases are TGTGCCAGCAGCTTCCCGGGACAGGGGAATGTAGGTGGCTACACCTTC. Amino acid sequence: CASSFPGQGNVGGYTF. This chain joins TRBV7-9 and TRBJ1-2, with 10 bases identical to TRBD1. Germline V gene data show CDR1 as SEHNR and CDR2 as FQNEAQ (reference sequence). V shed 3 bases and J 7 bases; nucleotides not matched to a gene: 11. The CDR3 is 16 residues long.

This clonotype was recorded at least ten times. The CDR3: CASSRKTGSSSGNTIYF. DNA for the CDR3: TGTGCCAGCAGCCGTAAGACAGGGAGTAGCTCTGGAAACACCATATATTTT. The rearrangement links TRBV13 to TRBJ1-3; the match to TRBD1 covers 7 bases. CDR1 is PRHDT, CDR2 FYEKMQ, per germline (reference sequence). The CDR3 length is 17 residues. The junction had 10 bases not matched to a gene; V was cut back by 5 bases and J by 0 bases.

This clonotype was detected only once. Since a much larger clone is just one base distant, this may be a read error. V is TRBV12-3 or TRBV12-4 and J is TRBJ2-7; 11 bases align to TRBD2. This CDR3 has 16 residues. Trimming took 4 bases from V and 7 from J; bases not matched to a gene: 12. Here the CDR3 DNA reads TGTGCCAGCAGTTCCCTAGCGGGAGGACTTTCGGATGAGCAGTACTTC. This translates into CASSSLAGGLSDEQYF.

In its sample, this clonotype was seen many times. The chain joins TRBV6-1 to TRBJ2-2; TRBD2 agrees at 9 bases. Germline trimming cut 1 base from V and 7 bases from J; bases unmatched to any gene: 4. The CDR3 sequence is 15 residues long. Germline V gene lookup returns CDR1 MNHNS and CDR2 SASEGT. CDR3 protein: CASSEEVSGSGELFF. Here the CDR3 DNA reads TGTGCCAGCAGTGAAGAAGTTAGCGGGAGCGGGGAGCTGTTTTTT.

This clonotype was recorded many times. The rearrangement links TRBV12-5 to TRBJ1-5; no reliable D call. CDR1 and CDR2 from the germline V gene are LGHNT and FRNRAP. CDR3 length: 12 residues. The V end was cut by 2 bases, the J end by 5 bases, with 4 bases between. The CDR3 loop is CASGLRDQPQHF. The CDR3 bases are TGTGCTAGTGGTTTGAGAGATCAGCCCCAGCATTTT. Drawing the rest from reference TRBV12-5 and TRBJ1-5, the complete variable domain is DARVTQTPRHKVTEMGQEVTMRCQPILGHNTVFWYRQTMMQGLELLAYFRNRAPLDDSGMPKDRFSAEMPDATLATLKIQPSEPRDSAVYFCASGLRDQPQHFGDGTRLSIL.

This chain connects TRBV12-3 or TRBV12-4 to TRBJ2-5, with 14 bases fitting TRBD2. The CDR3 sequence is 15 residues long. After removal of 7 bases from V and 7 bases from J, the junction contained 8 bases not matched to a gene. The CDR3: CASTSTSGRARTQYF. The CDR3 nucleotides are TGTGCCAGCACGTCGACTAGCGGGAGGGCCCGGACCCAGTACTTC.

A word on this clonotype: Because the CDR3 is missing its conserved closing phenylalanine or tryptophan, this is likely a read error. The DNA is left out, because the CDR3 cannot be placed on it with certainty; the CDR3 is given as TCRdb lists it. This chain's CDR3 is CASSVGDAEDT. J is TRBJ2-7 and V is TRBV7-9; the D call in the table, TRBD1, was not verified against the DNA. The CDR3 region is 11 residues in length, termini included. Germline-derived CDR1 and CDR2 are SEHNR and FQNEAQ (reference sequence).

This clonotype was observed many times. V gene TRBV7-2 combines with J gene TRBJ1-4; D is unresolved. This CDR3 has 12 amino acids. Germline lookup yields CDR1 SGHTA and CDR2 FQGNSA. V was pared by 1 base and J by 7 bases, with 4 bases between. For the CDR3, the DNA is TGTGCCAGCAGCTTAGGACCTGAAAAACTGTTTTTT. This sequence encodes CASSLGPEKLFF.

The chain links TRBV7-3 to TRBJ2-5; the match to TRBD1 covers 10 bases. This CDR3 has 16 residues. The V gene end was trimmed by 5 bases and the J gene end by 4 bases; junction bases not matched to a gene: 10. Germline CDR1 reads SGHTA; CDR2 reads FQGTGA. The CDR3 reads CASSPDTGDRGETQYF. In nucleotides, the CDR3 is TGTGCCAGCAGCCCTGACACCGGGGACAGGGGAGAGACCCAGTACTTC.

This clonotype was observed at least ten times. J is TRBJ2-5 and V is TRBV7-2, with TRBD2 matching over 7 bases. Germline values: CDR1 SGHTA, CDR2 FQGNSA. The CDR3 sequence is 14 residues long. V lost 1 base to trimming and J lost 4 bases; unmatched junction nucleotides: 3. In nucleotides, the CDR3 is TGTGCCAGCAGCTTAGTCACGGGGGGAGAGACCCAGTACTTC. Its translation: CASSLVTGGETQYF.

As regards this clonotype: This could be a read error, since a much larger clone is one nucleotide away. This rearrangement joins TRBV4-3 to TRBJ2-5; 14 nucleotides agree with TRBD2. CDR3 size: 16 residues. The junction had 7 bases not matched to a gene; V was cut back by 5 bases and J by 5 bases. Per germline, CDR1 LGHNA and CDR2 YSLEER. CDR3 protein: CASSSGLAGASETQYF. The CDR3 DNA is TGCGCCAGCAGCTCGGGACTAGCGGGAGCAAGCGAGACCCAGTACTTC.

This clonotype was observed at least ten times. The chain recombines TRBV7-2 with TRBJ2-5; 8 nucleotides align to TRBD2. J was trimmed by 0 bases and V by 6 bases; bases with no gene match: 18. CDR3 length equals 19 residues. Germline loops: CDR1 SGHTA, CDR2 FQGNSA. CDR3 amino acids: CASSKFSGAFWEYQETQYF. CDR3 nucleotide sequence: TGTGCCAGCAGTAAATTTAGCGGGGCCTTTTGGGAGTACCAAGAGACCCAGTACTTC.